This T cell receptor (beta chain) was observed in a study of long-term antiretroviral therapy in people with HIV. Broader study findings: In HIV, the repertoires covered a tighter span of CDR3 lengths than in controls.

This CDR3 is built from 15 residues. The V gene's germline CDR1 is SGDLS and CDR2 YYNGEE. With 1 base removed from V and 5 bases from J, the gap between germline ends came to 13 bases. Worth noting for this clone: Its antigen is not identified.

Researchers report immunoSEQ v3.0 was run at survey level. Here immunoSEQ multiplex PCR was the method, and the copy in TCRdb shows in-frame clones only, minus some. The sample has roughly 24,000 clones, about 88% seen once. The material sequenced was unsorted PBMCs, taken 0.6 years after starting antiretroviral therapy. The TCR sequence derives from a man between 60 and 75 years old with HIV. The genes are TRBV9 and TRBJ1-5, with a possible D match to TRBD1 (5 bases). CDR3 in DNA: TGTGCCAGCAGCGTATTAGGGGCCCCCGATCAGCCCCAGCATTTT. Protein product: CASSVLGAPDQPQHF.